This TCR beta chain was observed in a study of beta chain features in type 1 diabetes. TCRB transcripts that were expressed got sequenced, as all of the isolated RNA had been reverse transcribed. The repertoire was sequenced with immunoSEQ multiplex PCR; TCRdb's copy has only in-frame clones and lacks some. The table lists around 250,000 clones, more than 65% of them singletons. As for this clone: What it binds is not known.

General study points: Shorter TCRB CDR3s, moderately but significantly so, were found in Type 1 diabetes patients in all four CD4+ subsets.

Trimming removed 0 bases from V and 4 bases from J, with 13 bases in between. Germline lookup yields CDR1 LNHNV and CDR2 YYDKDF (reference sequence). The CDR3 totals 15 residues. The receptor comes from a man younger than 40 in good health. V is TRBV15 and J is TRBJ2-7, with D possibly TRBD2 on 5 matching bases. The material sequenced was naive CD4+ T cells from blood. DNA of the CDR3: TGTGCCACCAGCAGAGATAATGGGGTAGCGTACGAGCAGTACTTC. Translating gives CATSRDNGVAYEQYF.